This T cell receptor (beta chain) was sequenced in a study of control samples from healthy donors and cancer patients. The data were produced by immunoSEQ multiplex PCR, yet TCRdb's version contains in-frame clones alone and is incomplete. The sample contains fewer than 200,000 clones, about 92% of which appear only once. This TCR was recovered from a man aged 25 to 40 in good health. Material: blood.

CDR3 bases: TGTGCCAGCAGTCGCCACCTCACAGATACGCAGTATTTT. This translates into CASSRHLTDTQYF. V usage is TRBV28 and J usage is TRBJ2-3; D not certain. Germline lookup yields CDR1 MDHEN and CDR2 SYDVKM. CDR3 length: 13 amino acids. V was pared by 5 bases and J by 2 bases, with 8 bases between. Drawing the rest from reference TRBV28 and TRBJ2-3, the complete variable domain is DVKVTQSSRYLVKRTGEKVFLECVQDMDHENMFWYRQDPGLGLRLIYFSYDVKMKEKGDIPEGYSVSREKKERFSLILESASTNQTSMYLCASSRHLTDTQYFGPGTRLTVL.